One sample yielded the 17 T cell receptor beta chains listed below, sequenced in a study of post-analysis software for immune sequencing data. Study-level points and caveats: Patients carried roughly 5 TRBV segments more frequently than controls did, and TRBV5-6, TRBV5-1 and TRBV20-1 were among them.

The authors incorporated unique molecular identifiers into the TCR beta cDNA libraries. TCRdb fed the PCR reads into MiXCR, producing one record per CDR3 protein. Of approximately 730,000 distinct CDR3 sequences listed, roughly 27% were seen once; the top ten hold around 0.55%. Their antigen targets remain unknown. The sequencing input was blood. The receptors derive from a girl between 10 and 17 years old with multiple sclerosis.

This chain connects TRBV6-1 to TRBJ1-5, with D perhaps TRBD1 (6 bases). The CDR3 spans 14 residues. Trimming took 5 bases from V and 3 from J, leaving 11 bases between them. Germline CDR1 MNHNS, CDR2 SASEGT. The CDR3 here is CASSTRQANQPQHF. The CDR3 DNA reads as TGTGCCAGCAGTACCAGACAGGCCAATCAGCCCCAGCATTTT.

The V call is TRBV10-3, the J call TRBJ1-4, with 7 bases identical to TRBD1. Germline CDR1 and CDR2: ENHRY and SYGVKD. Trimming cost V 4 bases and J 4 bases; bases outside gene matches: 3. The CDR3 contains 14 residues. The CDR3 loop reads CAISGTGDNEKLFF. CDR3 nucleotides: TGTGCCATCAGTGGGACAGGTGATAATGAAAAACTGTTTTTT.

This rearrangement joins TRBV21-1 to TRBJ2-4; the D segment call TRBD2 is taken from the table without a DNA check. TRBV21-1 is a pseudogene. The CDR3 runs 16 residues. The CDR3, as DNA: TGTGCCAGCAGCTACCGGACTAGCGGGATTTTGAACATTCAGTACTTC. Amino acids: CASSYRTSGILNIQYF.

This clonotype was detected a few times. The chain couples TRBV3-1 to TRBJ2-4, with 11 bases lining up with TRBD1. The CDR3 length is 15 residues. The germline V gene has CDR1 LGHDT and CDR2 YNNKEL (reference sequence). V dropped 6 bases and J dropped 7; count of bases not matched to a gene: 8. The CDR3 region is CASSFGQGAVNIQYF. CDR3 DNA: TGTGCCAGCAGTTTTGGACAGGGGGCGGTGAACATTCAGTACTTC.

The CDR3 loop reads CSARDWGGFEAFF. For the CDR3, the DNA is TGCAGTGCTAGAGATTGGGGCGGATTTGAAGCTTTCTTT. V gene TRBV20-1 combines with J gene TRBJ1-1; D may be TRBD1 (5 bases). The CDR3 length is 13 residues. Trimming pared 0 bases from V and 7 bases from J, leaving 12 bases between. Germline loops: CDR1 DFQATT, CDR2 SNEGSKA (reference sequence).

In this sample, this clonotype turned up a few times. The chain uses TRBV29-1 and TRBJ2-5; 8 bases agree with TRBD1. The germline gives CDR1 SQVTM, CDR2 ANQGSEA. CDR3 length: 15 amino acids. Trimming cost V 6 bases and J 5 bases; bases outside gene matches: 14. The CDR3 loop is CSVATIGQGWETQYF. The CDR3 region has the DNA TGCAGCGTCGCTACAATTGGACAGGGCTGGGAGACCCAGTACTTC.

There are a few counts of this clonotype. V and J are TRBV7-2 and TRBJ1-2, with TRBD1 as a possible D gene (5 bases). The V and J ends lost 4 bases and 1 base respectively, with 16 bases between them. The CDR3 is 16 residues long. The V gene's germline CDR1 is SGHTA and CDR2 FQGNSA. CDR3 sequence (DNA): TGTGCCAGCAGCTCTCAAAGCGGAGGGGTTAACTATGGCTACACCTTC. Translation gives CASSSQSGGVNYGYTF.

The gene calls are TRBV7-8 and TRBJ1-4, with TRBD1 matching 11 bases. Per germline, CDR1 SGHVS and CDR2 FQNEAQ. The J segment lost 7 bases and the V segment lost 4 bases, leaving 5 bases of the junction unmatched. This CDR3 region has 15 residues. This chain's CDR3 is CASSSGQGGGEKLFF. The CDR3 DNA sequence: TGTGCCAGCAGCTCGGGACAGGGGGGGGGTGAAAAACTGTTTTTT.

The chain links TRBV21-1 to TRBJ1-1; TRBD1, the table's D call, was not compared with the DNA. TRBV21-1 is deemed a pseudogene. This CDR3 contains 13 residues. Here the CDR3 reads CASSKQGAAEAFF. In DNA form, the CDR3 reads TGTGCCAGCAGCAAACAGGGGGCCGCTGAAGCTTTCTTT.

This clonotype was seen more than once but under ten times. The chain recombines TRBV2 with TRBJ2-4, with D unresolved. There are 12 residues in the CDR3. V lost 6 bases and J 13 bases, leaving 16 bases between the germline ends. The germline gives CDR1 SNHLY, CDR2 FYNNEI. CDR3 nucleotide sequence: TGTGCCAGCAGACCAGAATCCTATGAGCAGTACTTC. Translating gives CASRPESYEQYF.

The chain joins TRBV5-1 to TRBJ2-4; D perhaps matches TRBD1 (6 bases). Per germline, CDR1 SGHRS and CDR2 YFSETQ. The CDR3 spans 17 residues. V dropped 0 bases and J dropped 5 bases, with 18 bases sitting between them. As DNA, the CDR3 is TGCGCCAGCAGCTTGGCCATCGGGACATCGAGGGAAAACATTCAGTACTTC. Its protein is CASSLAIGTSRENIQYF.

This chain joins TRBV7-9 and TRBJ2-1; a possible D gene is TRBD2 (6 bases). The germline V and J ends were trimmed by 0 bases and 9 bases, with 12 bases remaining between them. The CDR3 spans 14 residues. In germline, CDR1 is SEHNR, CDR2 FQNEAQ (reference sequence). The CDR3 DNA reads as TGTGCCAGCAGCTTAGCGGCGGGGTGGAGTGAGCAGTTCTTC. It translates to CASSLAAGWSEQFF.

This clonotype appeared many times. The chain joins TRBV6-5 to TRBJ2-5, with TRBD2 matching 8 bases. The junction had 4 bases not matched to a gene; V was cut back by 2 bases and J by 5 bases. Germline CDR1 and CDR2: MNHEY and SVGAGI. The CDR3 contains 14 residues. The CDR3 coding sequence is TGTGCCAGCAGTTACAACGGGGGGGCGGAGACCCAGTACTTC. Protein sequence: CASSYNGGAETQYF.

Worth noting for this clonotype: An end of the junction differs from the germline gene, which may be a read error. The chain couples TRBV28 to TRBJ2-3; D not resolved. In germline, CDR1 is MDHEN, CDR2 SYDVKM. The CDR3 is made up of 14 amino acids. CDR3 DNA sequence: TGTACCAGCAGTTCCGGGTTGAGCACAGATACGCAGTATTTT. Protein sequence: CTSSSGLSTDTQYF.

This clonotype was counted between two and nine times. V usage is TRBV7-8 and J usage is TRBJ2-1; a possible D gene is TRBD2 (5 bases). The CDR3 consists of 14 residues. CDR1 is SGHVS and CDR2 is FQNEAQ in the germline V gene. The ends were cut back, 5 bases at V and 8 bases at J, with 16 bases in the middle. The CDR3 DNA sequence: TGTGCCAGCAGCCCGCGGGCCCTTTTGGATGAGCAGTTCTTC. This translates into CASSPRALLDEQFF.

This clonotype was seen a few times. This chain links TRBV20-1 with TRBJ2-1, with unresolved D. Between the trimmed V and J ends, which lost 6 bases and 8 bases, there was a span of 20 bases. The CDR3 length is 14 residues. Germline V gene data show CDR1 as DFQATT and CDR2 as SNEGSKA (reference sequence). DNA for the CDR3: TGCAGTGCCAAGGGCAGGTCGGCCCTCGATGAGCAGTTCTTC. Amino acid sequence: CSAKGRSALDEQFF.

This clonotype was counted a few times. This chain connects TRBV12-3 or TRBV12-4 to TRBJ1-5; 7 bases are a match to TRBD1. CDR3 length equals 15 residues. The V and J ends lost 5 bases and 6 bases, in that order; junction bases with no gene match: 10. The CDR3 loop is CASSVLTGNGQPQHF. The CDR3 region has the DNA TGTGCCAGCAGTGTACTGACAGGGAACGGTCAGCCCCAGCATTTT.